This passage covers 26 T cell receptor beta chains from one sample sequenced in a study of blood T cell repertoires in COVID-19. TCRdb keeps only in-frame clones here, not all; method: immunoSEQ multiplex PCR. The sample lists about 52,000 clones; 85% to 90% were seen once. Sequencing was done on a sample of peripheral blood. All receptors derive from a human donor in a cohort sampled during active COVID-19.

The CDR3 DNA reads as TGTGCCAGCAGTTACGATTCCGGGGAGTTCCAGCCCCAGCATTTT. Its translation: CASSYDSGEFQPQHF. The chain employs TRBV6-5 and TRBJ1-5, with unresolved D. CDR1 is MNHEY and CDR2 is SVGAGI in the germline V gene. The CDR3 runs 15 residues. The V end lost 2 bases, the J end lost 7 bases, and 15 bases lay between the germline ends.

The genes are TRBV6-1 and TRBJ2-5; D is unresolved. The CDR3 consists of 13 residues. V lost 7 bases, J lost 2 bases, and 11 bases lay in between. Germline CDR1 is MNHNS and CDR2 is SASEGT. This CDR3 is CASTQTGQETQYF. The CDR3 DNA reads TGTGCCAGCACCCAAACGGGTCAAGAGACCCAGTACTTC.

The chain recombines TRBV6-5 with TRBJ2-1; weak D call: TRBD1 (6 bases). V lost 7 bases, J lost 9 bases, and 19 bases lay in between. Germline values: CDR1 MNHEY, CDR2 SVGAGI. This CDR3 has 14 residues. The CDR3 here is CASIGGDGYGEQFF. As DNA, the CDR3 is TGTGCCAGCATAGGGGGAGATGGTTATGGTGAGCAGTTCTTC.

This CDR3 is CASSPLGLNGETQYF. The DNA for the CDR3 is TGCGCCAGCAGCCCATTAGGACTCAACGGCGAGACCCAGTACTTC. V gene TRBV5-1 combines with J gene TRBJ2-5, with D possibly TRBD2 on 5 matching bases. The CDR3 covers 15 residues. Trimming took off 4 bases at V and 5 bases at J, with 18 bases between the two ends. In germline, CDR1 is SGHRS, CDR2 YFSETQ.

To note about this clone: The same CDR3 is also encoded by other DNA sequences in this sample. The CDR3 region has the DNA TGCGCCAGCAGCTTGGGACAGAGCCAAGAGACCCAGTACTTC. This codes for CASSLGQSQETQYF. J is TRBJ2-5 and V is TRBV5-1; tentative D call: TRBD1 (5 bases). V was pared by 0 bases and J by 1 base, with 7 bases between. The CDR3 has 14 residues. Germline CDR1 SGHRS, CDR2 YFSETQ. The full variable domain, completed using reference TRBV5-1 and TRBJ2-5, is KAGVTQTPRYLIKTRGQQVTLSCSPISGHRSVSWYQQTPGQGLQFLFEYFSETQRNKGNFPGRFSGRQFSNSRSEMNVSTLELGDSALYLCASSLGQSQETQYFGPGTRLLVL.

The chain employs TRBV11-2 and TRBJ1-6; 8 bases line up with TRBD1. The CDR3 is 17 residues long. Per the germline V gene, CDR1 is SGHAT and CDR2 is FQNNGV. The ends lost 1 base at V and 0 bases at J; junction bases unmatched: 2. CDR3 in amino acids: CASSLGTGSSYNSPLHF. In DNA, the CDR3 is TGTGCCAGCAGCTTAGGGACAGGGAGCTCCTATAATTCACCCCTCCACTTT.

CDR3 coding DNA: TGTGCCAGTAGTGCCTTAGACACCCTTGGGGCCAACGTCCTGACTTTC. Amino acid sequence: CASSALDTLGANVLTF. The V and J genes are TRBV19 and TRBJ2-6; no firm D call. The germline V gene encodes CDR1 LNHDA and CDR2 SQIVND (reference sequence). CDR3 length equals 16 residues. V was cut by 5 bases and J by 3 bases, with 14 bases left in between.

The V and J genes are TRBV7-9 and TRBJ1-1, with TRBD1 matching 10 bases. Trimming at V came to 5 bases and at J to 3 bases, leaving 9 bases not matched to a gene. The germline gives CDR1 SEHNR, CDR2 FQNEAQ (reference sequence). This CDR3 spans 16 amino acids. The CDR3, as DNA: TGTGCCAGCAGCAACCGACAGGGGGCGAGGGACACTGAAGCTTTCTTT. The encoded protein is CASSNRQGARDTEAFF.

The V call is TRBV5-1, the J call TRBJ2-5, with 9 bases matching TRBD2. This CDR3 region has 15 residues. Trimming took 2 bases from V and 4 from J; bases not matched to a gene: 6. Germline CDR1 is SGHRS and CDR2 is YFSETQ. In DNA form, the CDR3 reads TGCGCCAGCAGCTTTATAGCGGGAGTGGGAGAGACCCAGTACTTC. Translated: CASSFIAGVGETQYF. Drawing the rest from reference TRBV5-1 and TRBJ2-5, the complete variable domain is KAGVTQTPRYLIKTRGQQVTLSCSPISGHRSVSWYQQTPGQGLQFLFEYFSETQRNKGNFPGRFSGRQFSNSRSEMNVSTLELGDSALYLCASSFIAGVGETQYFGPGTRLLVL.

The chain is built from TRBV9 and TRBJ1-1; 11 bases align to TRBD1. The CDR3 runs to 16 residues. Germline V gene sequence: CDR1 SGDLS, CDR2 YYNGEE. With V trimmed by 4 bases and J by 0 bases, 5 bases remained unmatched. The CDR3, as DNA: TGTGCCAGCAGCCAGCGGACAGGGGGCATGAACACTGAAGCTTTCTTT. This gives the protein CASSQRTGGMNTEAFF.

The chain joins TRBV2 to TRBJ1-2; tentative D call: TRBD1 (5 bases). Looked up from germline, CDR1 is SNHLY and CDR2 is FYNNEI. This CDR3 has 16 residues. V was cut by 4 bases and J by 3 bases, with 18 bases left in between. The CDR3 DNA is TGTGCCAGCAGTGTACAAGCCGATGGGGGGTACTATGGCTACACCTTC. Protein sequence: CASSVQADGGYYGYTF. Supplemented by reference TRBV2 and TRBJ1-2, the full variable domain reads EPEVTQTPSHQVTQMGQEVILRCVPISNHLYFYWYRQILGQKVEFLVSFYNNEISEKSEIFDDQFSVERPDGSNFTLKIRSTKLEDSAMYFCASSVQADGGYYGYTFGSGTRLTVV.

The gene calls are TRBV14 and TRBJ2-6, with D possibly TRBD2 on 5 matching bases. The CDR3 length is 15 residues. Germline V gene sequence: CDR1 SGHDN, CDR2 FVKESK. V was pared by 4 bases and J by 4 bases, with 11 bases between. The CDR3 spells CASSRAALGANVLTF. In nucleotides, the CDR3 is TGTGCCAGCAGCCGAGCGGCCCTCGGGGCCAACGTCCTGACTTTC. Using reference TRBV14 and TRBJ2-6 for the parts outside the CDR3, the full variable domain is EAGVTQFPSHSVIEKGQTVTLRCDPISGHDNLYWYRRVMGKEIKFLLHFVKESKQDESGMPNNRFLAERTGGTYSTLKVQPAELEDSGVYFCASSRAALGANVLTFGAGSRLTVL.

J is TRBJ2-1 and V is TRBV6-1; tentatively, D is TRBD1 (6 bases). The CDR3 is made up of 15 amino acids. Trimming cost V 5 bases and J 7 bases, with 18 bases left between them. CDR1 and CDR2 from the germline V gene are MNHNS and SASEGT. CDR3 sequence: CASSPLGQLKNEQFF. The CDR3 DNA follows: TGTGCCAGCAGTCCACTCGGACAGCTTAAGAATGAGCAGTTCTTC.

The rearrangement links TRBV19 to TRBJ2-1; TRBD2 matches 9 bases. Trimming removed 4 bases from V and 13 bases from J; junction bases left unmatched: 11. Germline lookup yields CDR1 LNHDA and CDR2 SQIVND (reference sequence). The CDR3 sequence is 14 residues long. The CDR3 spells CASSTGGRARFQFF. The CDR3 DNA reads TGTGCCAGTAGTACTGGCGGGAGGGCTCGATTCCAGTTCTTC.

The rearrangement uses TRBV5-1 and TRBJ1-1; tentative D call: TRBD1 (5 bases). CDR3 size: 15 residues. V dropped 0 bases and J dropped 0 bases, with 9 bases sitting between them. CDR1 SGHRS and CDR2 YFSETQ come from the germline V gene. Here the CDR3 reads CASSLGGKLNTEAFF. In DNA, the CDR3 is TGCGCCAGCAGCTTGGGGGGCAAATTGAACACTGAAGCTTTCTTT.

This sequence joins TRBV11-2 and TRBJ2-3; 8 nucleotides match TRBD1. The CDR3 contains 15 residues. Germline CDR1 reads SGHAT; CDR2 reads FQNNGV. The ends lost 1 base at V and 4 bases at J; junction bases unmatched: 4. The CDR3 region has the DNA TGTGCCAGCAGCTTAGGGACAGGGACCGCAGATACGCAGTATTTT. This codes for CASSLGTGTADTQYF.

The rearrangement uses TRBV6-6 and TRBJ1-6; TRBD1 agrees at 7 bases. Germline assignment: CDR1 MNHNY and CDR2 SVGAGI (reference sequence). J lost 6 bases, V lost 6 bases, and 5 bases had no gene match. CDR3 length: 14 residues. Here the CDR3 reads CASRLRDSNSPLHF. Here the CDR3 DNA reads TGTGCCAGCAGGCTCCGGGACAGTAATTCACCCCTCCACTTT.

The CDR3: CAQKSGITNEKLFF. CDR3 bases: TGTGCCCAAAAGTCGGGGATCACTAATGAAAAACTGTTTTTT. The rearrangement links TRBV2 to TRBJ1-4, with no clear D. Trimming took off 11 bases at V and 2 bases at J, with 15 bases between the two ends. The CDR3 totals 14 residues. Per the germline V gene, CDR1 is SNHLY and CDR2 is FYNNEI. The full variable domain, rest sourced from reference TRBV2 and TRBJ1-4, is EPEVTQTPSHQVTQMGQEVILRCVPISNHLYFYWYRQILGQKVEFLVSFYNNEISEKSEIFDDQFSVERPDGSNFTLKIRSTKLEDSAMYFCAQKSGITNEKLFFGSGTQLSVL.

This clone was seen just once. In nucleotides, the CDR3 is TGTGCCAGCAGCTTATCTGGACTAGGCACAGATACGCAGTATTTT. As protein: CASSLSGLGTDTQYF. V gene TRBV11-3 combines with J gene TRBJ2-3, with 7 bases aligning to TRBD2. Trimming at V came to 2 bases and at J to 1 base, leaving 3 bases not matched to a gene. Germline assignment: CDR1 SGHNT and CDR2 YENEEA. This CDR3 spans 15 amino acids.

This clone has just a few counts. The gene calls are TRBV2 and TRBJ1-3, with D possibly matching TRBD1 (5 bases). V lost 7 bases to trimming and J lost 2 bases, with 24 bases between them. In germline, CDR1 is SNHLY, CDR2 FYNNEI. This CDR3 contains 18 residues. CDR3 coding DNA: TGTGCCAGCATGAAGGGGCGACGGTCCTCCAGAACTGGAAACACCATATATTTT. Its translation is CASMKGRRSSRTGNTIYF.

The chain is built from TRBV11-2 and TRBJ2-7; 9 bases fit TRBD2. The CDR3 extends over 17 amino acids. The germline CDR1 and CDR2 sequences are SGHAT and FQNNGV. The V segment lost 5 bases and the J segment 0 bases; nucleotides outside the gene matches: 11. CDR3 in amino acids: CASSTGTSFLSSYEQYF. The CDR3 nucleotides read TGTGCCAGCAGCACCGGGACTAGCTTTCTTAGCTCCTACGAGCAGTACTTC.

The J gene is TRBJ2-5, the V gene TRBV30, with D possibly TRBD2 on 6 matching bases. Trimming removed 4 bases at V and 4 bases at J, with 22 bases between. The CDR3 sequence is 16 residues long. Germline V gives CDR1 GTSNPN, CDR2 SVGIG (reference sequence). CDR3 nucleotide sequence: TGTGCCTGGAAACCCTGGGACCGCTGGAGGGGAGAGACCCAGTACTTC. Translated, it gives CAWKPWDRWRGETQYF.

The chain recombines TRBV18 with TRBJ2-7, with D perhaps matching TRBD2 (5 bases). The V gene's germline CDR1 is KGHSH and CDR2 LQKENI. The CDR3 is 14 amino acids. V lost 6 bases and J 1 base, leaving 13 bases between the germline ends. The CDR3 is CASSRDEGSYEQYF. Written as DNA, the CDR3 is TGTGCCAGCTCCCGAGACGAGGGATCCTACGAGCAGTACTTC.

The rearrangement links TRBV27 to TRBJ2-7; perhaps TRBD2 as D (5 bases). The CDR3 sequence is 13 residues long. V lost 2 bases and J lost 6, with 11 bases in between. Germline loops: CDR1 MNHEY, CDR2 SMNVEV (reference sequence). The CDR3 protein is CASSLVAGVEQYF. CDR3 sequence (DNA): TGTGCCAGCAGTTTAGTTGCGGGTGTCGAGCAGTACTTC.

The gene calls are TRBV6-5 and TRBJ2-2; 12 bases match TRBD2. Germline-derived CDR1 and CDR2 are MNHEY and SVGAGI. V was pared by 6 bases and J by 7 bases, with 6 bases of the junction left unmatched. The CDR3 runs 15 residues. In nucleotides, the CDR3 is TGTGCCAGCAGGAAACTAGCGGGAGGTGACGGGGAGCTGTTTTTT. Translated: CASRKLAGGDGELFF.

This chain links TRBV18 with TRBJ2-3; 7 bases are a match to TRBD2. V shed 2 bases and J 5 bases; nucleotides not matched to a gene: 10. Germline V gene lookup returns CDR1 KGHSH and CDR2 LQKENI. This CDR3 has 16 amino acids. CDR3 nucleotide sequence: TGTGCCAGCTCACCAACGCGGGGGAGTAGCGGAGATACGCAGTATTTT. It specifies CASSPTRGSSGDTQYF. The whole variable domain, filled in from reference TRBV18 and TRBJ2-3, reads NAGVMQNPRHLVRRRGQEARLRCSPMKGHSHVYWYRQLPEEGLKFMVYLQKENIIDESGMPKERFSAEFPKEGPSILRIQQVVRGDSAAYFCASSPTRGSSGDTQYFGPGTRLTVL.